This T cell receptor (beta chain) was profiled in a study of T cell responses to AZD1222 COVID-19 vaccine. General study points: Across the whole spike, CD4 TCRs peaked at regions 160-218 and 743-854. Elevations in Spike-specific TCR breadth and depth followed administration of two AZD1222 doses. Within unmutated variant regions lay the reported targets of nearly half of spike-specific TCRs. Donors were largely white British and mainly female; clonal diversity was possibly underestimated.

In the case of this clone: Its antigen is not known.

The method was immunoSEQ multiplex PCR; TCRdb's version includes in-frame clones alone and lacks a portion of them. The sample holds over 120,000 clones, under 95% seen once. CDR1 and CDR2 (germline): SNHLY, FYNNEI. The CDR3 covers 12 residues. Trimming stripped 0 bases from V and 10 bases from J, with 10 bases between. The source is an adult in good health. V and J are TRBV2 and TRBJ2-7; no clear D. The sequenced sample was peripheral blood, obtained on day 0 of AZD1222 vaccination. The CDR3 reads CASSEALSGQYF. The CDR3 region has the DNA TGTGCCAGCAGTGAAGCGCTATCAGGACAGTACTTC. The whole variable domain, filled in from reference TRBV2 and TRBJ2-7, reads EPEVTQTPSHQVTQMGQEVILRCVPISNHLYFYWYRQILGQKVEFLVSFYNNEISEKSEIFDDQFSVERPDGSNFTLKIRSTKLEDSAMYFCASSEALSGQYFGPGTRLTVT.